A single T cell receptor (beta chain) is shown here with its context. The antigen remains undetermined. This CDR3 has 16 residues. Trimming stripped 0 bases from V and 6 bases from J, with 18 bases between. From germline, CDR1 is SGHRS and CDR2 YFSETQ. This sample was taken from a study of CD8 T cells in acute hepatitis C reinfection. Whole-study results and caveats: TRBV04 and TRBV06 were preferentially used in all groups, not explained by naive pool overrepresentation. Exact CDR3 sharing with other epitopes was rare, possibly method-limited.

Time point given: naive CD8 control sorted from an acute-time-point sample. A positive HCV RNA or antibody test following a negative test within 24 weeks defined acute primary infection. The repertoire was sequenced with immunoSEQ multiplex PCR; TCRdb's copy has only in-frame clones and lacks some. The sample consists of approximately 41,000 clones, around nine tenths of them appearing once. Sequenced sample: naive CD8+ T cells from PBMCs. The V gene is TRBV5-1, the J gene TRBJ1-1, with D perhaps TRBD1 (5 bases). The receptor comes from a man aged 25-45 years with chronic hepatitis C. The CDR3 DNA follows: TGCGCCAGCAGCTTGGGGGGCACAGGAATCGGGGCTGAAGCTTTCTTT. It encodes CASSLGGTGIGAEAFF.